One sample yielded the 19 T cell receptor beta chains listed below, sequenced in a study of regulatory T cells in long-lasting Graves disease. Construction of TCR beta libraries relied on iRepertoire HTBI primers and on Arm-PCR targeting CDR3 regions. From the multiplex PCR reads, TCRdb called clonotypes with MiXCR, one entry per CDR3 protein. Here the sample spans fewer than 500,000 distinct CDR3 sequences, roughly 16% being singletons. Time point of the sample: newly diagnosed GD, antithyroid drugs for less than 3 months. Making the TCR library involved RNA that had been extracted from PBMCs. The same data also went into a second study, on T cells in Graves' hyperthyroidism and ophthalmopathy.

Source: peripheral blood mononuclear cells (PBMCs), taken at new diagnosis, from a patient treated with antithyroid drugs. The source is a man aged 40-49 years with Graves disease.

The V call is TRBV6-1, the J call TRBJ1-4; maybe TRBD1 (5 bases). V shed 6 bases and J shed 4 bases, with 12 bases lying between them. CDR1 MNHNS and CDR2 SASEGT come from the germline V gene. The CDR3 extends over 14 amino acids. The CDR3 protein is CASRTVQGNEKLFF. Written as DNA, the CDR3 is TGTGCCAGCAGGACGGTCCAGGGTAATGAAAAACTGTTTTTT.

J is TRBJ2-7 and V is TRBV20-1; perhaps TRBD2 as D (6 bases). The CDR3 extends over 13 amino acids. Trimming shortened V by 0 bases and J by 3 bases, and 9 bases separated the two germline ends. The germline CDR1 and CDR2 sequences are DFQATT and SNEGSKA (reference sequence). The CDR3 is CSARETRIYEQYF. Here the CDR3 DNA reads TGCAGTGCTAGAGAGACTAGAATCTACGAGCAGTACTTC.

This clonotype was seen repeatedly, ten times or more. V and J are TRBV7-2 and TRBJ2-1; 9 nucleotides agree with TRBD2. This CDR3 is built from 17 residues. Germline loops: CDR1 SGHTA, CDR2 FQGNSA. V lost 2 bases and J lost 3; bases outside the gene matches: 8. Here the CDR3 reads CASSLYLRREGYNEQFF. The CDR3 coding sequence is TGTGCCAGCAGCTTATACCTAAGGCGGGAGGGCTACAATGAGCAGTTCTTC.

About this clonotype itself: This could be a read error, since a much larger clone is one nucleotide away. This rearrangement joins TRBV18 to TRBJ2-1; 8 bases map to TRBD2. The CDR3 runs to 15 residues. The germline gives CDR1 KGHSH, CDR2 LQKENI. The CDR3 region is CASLPSAGDYNEQFF. The DNA of the CDR3 is TGTGCCAGCTTACCATCAGCGGGAGACTACAATGAGCAGTTCTTC.

The chain carries TRBV6-1 and TRBJ2-2, with 11 nucleotides matching TRBD1. The CDR3 runs to 14 residues. V trimming: 8 bases; J trimming: 6 bases; junction bases outside the gene matches: 5. Germline lookup yields CDR1 MNHNS and CDR2 SASEGT. CDR3 nucleotides: TGTGCCAGCTGGGGGGACAGGGGGGCCGGGGAGCTGTTTTTT. This codes for CASWGDRGAGELFF.

The rearrangement joins TRBV7-9 to TRBJ2-1, with a weak D call TRBD1 (6 bases). CDR3 size: 15 residues. Trimming took off 1 base at V and 3 bases at J, with 10 bases between the two ends. CDR1 is SEHNR and CDR2 is FQNEAQ in the germline V gene (reference sequence). The CDR3 is CASSLDAGVYNEQFF. As DNA, the CDR3 is TGTGCCAGCAGCTTAGATGCAGGGGTCTACAATGAGCAGTTCTTC.

This clonotype was picked up many times. The chain links TRBV5-1 to TRBJ2-3; D gene ambiguous. The CDR3 contains 15 residues. V was pared by 4 bases and J by 2 bases, with 14 bases between. Germline-derived CDR1 and CDR2 are SGHRS and YFSETQ. In DNA form, the CDR3 reads TGCGCCAGCAGCCAAACCCCAACCCCCACAGATACGCAGTATTTT. It codes for CASSQTPTPTDTQYF.

The chain couples TRBV25-1 to TRBJ2-3; 8 bases are a match to TRBD2. The germline V gene has CDR1 MGHDK and CDR2 SYGVNS. CDR3 size: 15 residues. Losses at the gene ends were 6 bases for V and 6 bases for J; bases not matched to a gene: 11. The CDR3: CASRTSEGGVDTQYF. DNA of the CDR3: TGTGCCAGCAGGACTAGCGAAGGGGGGGTGGATACGCAGTATTTT.

This clonotype came up many times. This sequence joins TRBV6-2 or TRBV6-3 and TRBJ2-7, with D uncertain. The V and J ends lost 5 bases and 5 bases respectively, with 10 bases between them. The germline gives CDR1 MNHEY, CDR2 SVGEGT. This CDR3 is 12 amino acids long. CDR3 DNA: TGTGCCAGCAGTGAATCACTAAACGAGCAGTACTTC. This encodes CASSESLNEQYF.

In its sample, this clonotype was seen many times. The chain recombines TRBV20-1 with TRBJ2-7; tentative D call: TRBD2 (5 bases). Germline V CDR1 and CDR2: DFQATT, SNEGSKA (reference sequence). V lost 3 bases and J lost 4, with 7 bases in between. The CDR3 has 11 amino acids. CDR3 in DNA: TGCAGTGCTAGCGAGGGATACGAGCAGTACTTC. Protein product: CSASEGYEQYF.

This clonotype was counted ten times or more. The chain combines TRBV7-2 with TRBJ2-1; 9 nucleotides line up with TRBD2. Germline CDR1 and CDR2: SGHTA and FQGNSA. CDR3 length: 15 amino acids. V gave up 5 bases and J gave up 4 bases; unmatched junction bases: 6. The CDR3 DNA sequence: TGTGCCAGCAGCACCACTAGCGGGCCGTACAATGAGCAGTTCTTC. Its protein is CASSTTSGPYNEQFF. Looking up the rest from reference TRBV7-2 and TRBJ2-1 gives the full variable domain: GAGVSQSPSNKVTEKGKDVELRCDPISGHTALYWYRQSLGQGLEFLIYFQGNSAPDKSGLPSDRFSAERTGGSVSTLTIQRTQQEDSAVYLCASSTTSGPYNEQFFGPGTRLTVL.

The chain has TRBV5-5 and TRBJ2-1; D possibly matches TRBD1 or TRBD2 (6 bases each). This CDR3 contains 14 residues. Trimming removed 4 bases at V and 4 bases at J, with 12 bases between. The germline gives CDR1 SGHKS, CDR2 YYEKEE (reference sequence). CDR3 region: CASSRGTLYNEQFF. The DNA for the CDR3 is TGTGCCAGCAGCCGCGGGACATTATACAATGAGCAGTTCTTC.

The sample holds a few counts of this clonotype. V gene TRBV20-1 combines with J gene TRBJ2-5, with 8 positions matching TRBD2. V lost 6 bases and J lost 5; bases outside the gene matches: 17. This CDR3 is 16 amino acids long. CDR1 is DFQATT, CDR2 SNEGSKA, per germline (reference sequence). The CDR3 protein is CSASRKKRERGETQYF. The CDR3 DNA reads TGCAGTGCCTCACGGAAAAAGCGGGAGAGAGGGGAGACCCAGTACTTC.

In its sample, this clonotype was seen many times. The V gene is TRBV3-1, the J gene TRBJ2-1; D uncertain. V gave up 2 bases and J gave up 0 bases, with 5 bases separating them. In germline, CDR1 is LGHDT, CDR2 YNNKEL (reference sequence). The CDR3 contains 14 residues. The CDR3 loop is CASSQMSSYNEQFF. In nucleotides, the CDR3 is TGTGCCAGCAGCCAAATGAGCTCCTACAATGAGCAGTTCTTC.

This clonotype was picked up many times. V and J are TRBV30 and TRBJ2-7, with 7 positions matching TRBD2. CDR1 is GTSNPN, CDR2 SVGIG, per germline (reference sequence). The CDR3 is 14 residues long. Trimming took 2 bases from V and 3 from J; bases not matched to a gene: 7. CDR3 in DNA: TGTGCCTGGAGTATTAGCGGGCCGAACTACGAGCAGTACTTC. It specifies CAWSISGPNYEQYF.

This clonotype was seen only a few times. This sequence joins TRBV9 and TRBJ1-1; D not resolved. This CDR3 spans 12 amino acids. Germline-derived CDR1 and CDR2 are SGDLS and YYNGEE. Trimming left V 5 bases short and J 3 bases short, with 8 bases between. DNA for the CDR3: TGTGCCAGCAGTGCCTCGGACACTGAAGCTTTCTTT. Its protein is CASSASDTEAFF.

The chain employs TRBV29-1 and TRBJ2-7, with 12 bases matching TRBD2. The length of the CDR3 is 14 residues. Germline V gives CDR1 SQVTM, CDR2 ANQGSEA. V lost 1 base and J lost 7; bases outside the gene matches: 5. In DNA form, the CDR3 reads TGCAGCGTTGAAGGACTAGCGGGAGCGTGGGAGCAGTACTTC. Protein sequence: CSVEGLAGAWEQYF.

This sequence joins TRBV6-5 and TRBJ1-2, with 7 bases that match TRBD1. The CDR3 is 15 amino acids. Germline lookup yields CDR1 MNHEY and CDR2 SVGAGI. V trimming: 4 bases; J trimming: 3 bases; junction bases outside the gene matches: 8. The CDR3 DNA sequence: TGTGCCAGCAGTTGGTTAGGGGGCGCCGACTATGGCTACACCTTC. This gives the protein CASSWLGGADYGYTF.

This clonotype was seen many times. The rearrangement joins TRBV7-2 to TRBJ1-2, with a weak D call TRBD1 (5 bases). The CDR3 has 12 residues. V shed 4 bases and J shed 9 bases, with 12 bases lying between them. The V gene's germline CDR1 is SGHTA and CDR2 FQGNSA. The CDR3 is CASSSNSDSYTF. The CDR3 DNA sequence: TGTGCCAGCAGCTCTAATTCGGACAGCTACACCTTC.